This T cell receptor beta chain was recovered during a study of T cell responses to AZD1222 COVID-19 vaccine. The protocol was immunoSEQ multiplex PCR, while the TCRdb copy is restricted to in-frame clones and leaves out a portion. The table includes about 150,000 clones, 85% to 95% detected once. Trimming took 2 bases from V and 0 from J, leaving 4 bases between them. Germline V gene lookup returns CDR1 MNHEY and CDR2 SMNVEV (reference sequence). This CDR3 is 13 amino acids long. Notes on this clone: Its antigen is as yet unknown. This same CDR3 is encoded by further DNA sequences in the sample.

Study-level points and caveats: The donors showed a predominance of white British ancestry and of females, with possible underestimation of clonal diversity. Unmutated variant regions reportedly attract nearly half of all spike-specific TCRs. Baseline seropositivity characterized only 5 or 6 AZD1222 recipients.

The TCR originated in an adult who received the AZD1222 COVID-19 vaccine. The chain couples TRBV27 to TRBJ1-1; D uncertain. The sample consisted of peripheral blood, taken 28 days after the second AZD1222 dose. CDR3 in amino acids: CASSLKVNTEAFF. For the CDR3, the DNA is TGTGCCAGCAGTTTAAAGGTGAACACTGAAGCTTTCTTT.